Each of the 15 T cell receptor beta chains below was sequenced from the same sample in a study of technical replicates of blood from a few donors (TCRdb year 2017). Library method: the immunoSEQ multiplex PCR assay. The clones in this table, taken by TCRdb from immuneACCESS, are in-frame only. Not every clone is retained; where verified, under half of the shortfall comes from an unresolved V gene, and the cause of the rest is unknown. Counted in this sample were 85,000 to 100,000 clones; under 97% of them appeared once. The ten largest clones add up to roughly 0.2% of the sample. Material: T cells isolated from PBMCs. Every receptor here comes from a human donor in good health.

J is TRBJ2-1 and V is TRBV28; D is possibly TRBD2 (6 bases). The V gene's germline CDR1 is MDHEN and CDR2 SYDVKM. The CDR3 loop spans 16 amino acids. V dropped 1 base and J dropped 1 base, with 11 bases sitting between them. The CDR3 nucleotides read TGTGCCAGCAGTTTATTGGAGGGCAGATCCTACAATGAGCAGTTCTTC. Translated: CASSLLEGRSYNEQFF.

The V call is TRBV4-1, the J call TRBJ2-5, with 7 bases lining up with TRBD2. The CDR3 consists of 15 residues. Trimming took 6 bases from V and 2 from J; bases not matched to a gene: 9. Germline V gene lookup returns CDR1 MGHRA and CDR2 YSYEKL. CDR3: CASRPEPGGQETQYF. CDR3 bases: TGCGCCAGCAGGCCCGAGCCGGGAGGACAAGAGACCCAGTACTTC.

This chain connects TRBV10-2 to TRBJ1-3; the D gene is possibly TRBD1 (5 bases). From germline, CDR1 is WSHSY and CDR2 SAAADI. Trimming removed 5 bases from V and 2 bases from J, with 7 bases in between. The CDR3 has 13 amino acids. CDR3 in amino acids: CASSRGTGNTIYF. The CDR3 bases are TGCGCCAGCAGTAGGGGAACTGGAAACACCATATATTTT.

The chain employs TRBV29-1 and TRBJ2-7, with D possibly TRBD1 on 6 matching bases. V was cut by 5 bases and J by 5 bases, with 19 bases left in between. Germline CDR1 is SQVTM and CDR2 is ANQGSEA. This CDR3 has 14 residues. CDR3 coding DNA: TGCAGCGTTCAAACCGGGACACGGATAGACGAGCAGTACTTC. Amino acid sequence: CSVQTGTRIDEQYF.

This rearrangement joins TRBV7-9 to TRBJ2-7, with 7 bases identical to TRBD1. Losses at the gene ends were 2 bases for V and 3 bases for J; bases not matched to a gene: 7. The CDR3 has 15 amino acids. Germline V gene lookup returns CDR1 SEHNR and CDR2 FQNEAQ (reference sequence). The CDR3 DNA follows: TGTGCCAGCAGCTTACGGGCAGGGGGAAACTACGAGCAGTACTTC. It translates to CASSLRAGGNYEQYF.

A single count supports this clone. J is TRBJ2-3 and V is TRBV29-1, with TRBD2 identical over 12 bases. The ends lost 6 bases at V and 5 bases at J; junction bases unmatched: 9. CDR3 size: 15 residues. CDR1 is SQVTM and CDR2 is ANQGSEA in the germline V gene. Written as DNA, the CDR3 is TGCAGCGTGCAAAGGACTAGCGGGATAGAAGATACGCAGTATTTT. Its protein is CSVQRTSGIEDTQYF.

V gene TRBV18 combines with J gene TRBJ2-7; TRBD1 is a possible D gene (8 bases). CDR3 length: 13 residues. Trimming removed 10 bases from V and 5 bases from J, with 18 bases in between. From germline, CDR1 is KGHSH and CDR2 LQKENI. CDR3 in DNA: TGTGCCACCTGCGGGGGACAGGAAGACGAGCAGTACTTC. Amino acid sequence: CATCGGQEDEQYF.

This chain joins TRBV6-5 and TRBJ1-1; D possibly corresponds to TRBD1 (5 bases). The V gene's germline CDR1 is MNHEY and CDR2 SVGAGI. This CDR3 is 14 amino acids long. Trimming removed 2 bases at V and 4 bases at J, with 11 bases between. The CDR3 DNA reads as TGTGCCAGCAGTTACACTCTTGGGGCCACTGAAGCTTTCTTT. Translating gives CASSYTLGATEAFF.

The chain uses TRBV19 and TRBJ2-5; the D is unclear. Germline V gives CDR1 LNHDA, CDR2 SQIVND (reference sequence). This CDR3 spans 13 amino acids. V shed 5 bases and J shed 5 bases, with 12 bases lying between them. DNA for the CDR3: TGTGCCAGTAGTCCTAGAACCCGGGAGACCCAGTACTTC. Translation: CASSPRTRETQYF.

Only a few counts were recorded for this clone. The chain couples TRBV2 to TRBJ1-1, with unresolved D. The germline CDR1 and CDR2 sequences are SNHLY and FYNNEI. This CDR3 is built from 12 residues. V was pared by 3 bases and J by 3 bases, with 5 bases between. The CDR3 nucleotides are TGTGCCAGCAGTGACCAGGACACTGAAGCTTTCTTT. The encoded protein is CASSDQDTEAFF.

The chain links TRBV27 to TRBJ1-3, with 7 bases identical to TRBD1. Germline loops: CDR1 MNHEY, CDR2 SMNVEV (reference sequence). The CDR3 extends over 13 amino acids. The V segment lost 2 bases and the J segment 8 bases; nucleotides outside the gene matches: 3. The CDR3: CASSLNRGDTIYF. CDR3 nucleotide sequence: TGTGCCAGCAGTTTAAACAGGGGTGACACCATATATTTT.

This chain uses TRBV6-7 with TRBJ2-2, with 9 bases lining up with TRBD1. TRBV6-7 is placed among ORFs of uncertain function. V was pared by 6 bases and J by 0 bases, with 26 bases of the junction left unmatched. The CDR3 loop spans 23 amino acids. CDR3 nucleotides: TGTGCCAGCAGGGTAGAGGACAGGGGCCCCCCCTCGATCCCGTTCGCGAACACCGGGGAGCTGTTTTTT. It specifies CASRVEDRGPPSIPFANTGELFF.

This sequence joins TRBV29-1 and TRBJ2-7; D gene uncertain. V dropped 4 bases and J dropped 9 bases, with 22 bases sitting between them. The germline V gene has CDR1 SQVTM and CDR2 ANQGSEA. The CDR3 contains 14 residues. The CDR3 bases are TGCAGCGTTGTTGTGCTATCCTACGGTGGTCGGCAGTACTTC. Amino acid sequence: CSVVVLSYGGRQYF.

The chain combines TRBV5-4 with TRBJ1-4; 10 bases match TRBD1. This CDR3 is built from 15 residues. Germline lookup yields CDR1 SGHNT and CDR2 YYREEE (reference sequence). The junction had 6 bases not matched to a gene; V was cut back by 3 bases and J by 7 bases. The DNA for the CDR3 is TGTGCCAGCAGCTCGACCGGGACAGGGGTTGAAAAACTGTTTTTT. It is translated as CASSSTGTGVEKLFF.

The chain combines TRBV2 with TRBJ2-3; TRBD2 aligns across 8 bases. Trimming at V came to 2 bases and at J to 0 bases, leaving 10 bases not matched to a gene. Germline CDR1 SNHLY, CDR2 FYNNEI. The CDR3 is 18 residues long. CDR3 residues: CASSENRNSGGSTDTQYF. The CDR3 coding sequence is TGTGCCAGCAGTGAAAACCGGAACTCGGGAGGGAGCACAGATACGCAGTATTTT.